A single sample gave rise to the 25 T cell receptor beta chains below, sequenced in a study of shared clonotypes between healthy human individuals. Measured with immunoSEQ multiplex PCR; TCRdb has only the in-frame clones, and not every one. This sample carries around 2.3 million clones, roughly 95% of them seen once, and the ten largest clones take over 0.1%. Sequenced sample: naive CD4+ T cells sorted from blood. Subset described: CD45RA+ positively selected. The receptor set was obtained from a man between 18 and 29 years old in good health.

The chain uses TRBV5-1 and TRBJ1-4, with 9 bases identical to TRBD1. Germline trimming cut 7 bases from V and 8 bases from J; bases unmatched to any gene: 12. This CDR3 is 15 amino acids long. Germline loops: CDR1 SGHRS, CDR2 YFSETQ. The CDR3 coding sequence is TGCGCCAGCGCACGACAGACAGGGGGTTCGGAAAAACTGTTTTTT. Protein: CASARQTGGSEKLFF.

J is TRBJ2-7 and V is TRBV6-5; TRBD1 might be the D (6 bases). V gave up 5 bases and J gave up 0 bases, with 11 bases separating them. The CDR3 consists of 14 residues. In germline, CDR1 is MNHEY, CDR2 SVGAGI. The CDR3 sequence is CASSAGQSSYEQYF. DNA for the CDR3: TGTGCCAGCAGTGCCGGACAGAGCTCCTACGAGCAGTACTTC.

The rearrangement joins TRBV5-6 to TRBJ2-3; D remains ambiguous. V lost 5 bases and J 0 bases, leaving 4 bases between the germline ends. CDR1 and CDR2 (germline): SGHDT, YYEEEE. This CDR3 contains 12 residues. CDR3 DNA: TGTGCCAGCAGGGGGAGCACAGATACGCAGTATTTT. Translated, it gives CASRGSTDTQYF.

V is TRBV5-1 and J is TRBJ2-5; D is undetermined. CDR3 length: 12 amino acids. Germline loops: CDR1 SGHRS, CDR2 YFSETQ. V was trimmed by 5 bases and J by 2 bases, leaving 7 bases between them. This chain's CDR3 is CASRWEQETQYF. CDR3 nucleotide sequence: TGCGCCAGCAGATGGGAACAAGAGACCCAGTACTTC.

The V and J genes are TRBV9 and TRBJ2-3; D is ambiguous. The CDR3 runs 15 residues. Germline CDR1 and CDR2: SGDLS and YYNGEE. Trimming left V 1 base short and J 0 bases short, with 9 bases between. The DNA of the CDR3 is TGTGCCAGCAGCGTATTGCACTCTAGCACAGATACGCAGTATTTT. This sequence encodes CASSVLHSSTDTQYF.

The V call is TRBV5-1, the J call TRBJ2-2; perhaps TRBD2 as D (6 bases). CDR1 and CDR2 (germline): SGHRS, YFSETQ. The CDR3 has 14 residues. V was cut by 4 bases and J by 8 bases, with 15 bases left in between. CDR3 loop: CASSPGLGKGELFF. In DNA, the CDR3 is TGCGCCAGCAGCCCGGGACTGGGTAAAGGGGAGCTGTTTTTT.

This clone was detected only once. The rearrangement uses TRBV18 and TRBJ2-7; D remains ambiguous. Germline lookup yields CDR1 KGHSH and CDR2 LQKENI. The length of the CDR3 is 13 residues. V gave up 8 bases and J gave up 9 bases, with 20 bases separating them. This CDR3 reads CASTTGRSNAQYF. The CDR3 DNA reads TGTGCCAGCACTACCGGGCGGAGCAATGCGCAGTACTTC. The variable domain in full, with the rest retrieved from reference TRBV18 and TRBJ2-7, is NAGVMQNPRHLVRRRGQEARLRCSPMKGHSHVYWYRQLPEEGLKFMVYLQKENIIDESGMPKERFSAEFPKEGPSILRIQQVVRGDSAAYFCASTTGRSNAQYFGPGTRLTVT.

This chain uses TRBV5-1 with TRBJ1-5; D may be TRBD1 (5 bases). CDR3 length equals 14 residues. V lost 0 bases, J lost 8 bases, and 12 bases lay in between. Germline V gives CDR1 SGHRS, CDR2 YFSETQ. The CDR3 sequence: CASSLGGREEPQHF. The CDR3, as DNA: TGCGCCAGCAGCTTGGGGGGACGGGAAGAGCCCCAGCATTTT.

The gene calls are TRBV1 and TRBJ2-1. TRBV1 is flagged as a pseudogene. This CDR3 region has 17 residues. The CDR3 protein is CTSSLWTCRHSYNEQFF. CDR3 nucleotide sequence: TGCACCAGCAGCCTATGGACCTGCCGACACTCCTACAATGAGCAGTTCTTC.

J is TRBJ1-1 and V is TRBV6-5; D is unclear. Trimming removed 0 bases from V and 6 bases from J, with 14 bases in between. This CDR3 contains 15 residues. In germline, CDR1 is MNHEY, CDR2 SVGAGI. The CDR3 coding sequence is TGTGCCAGCAGTTACTCCCCAAACGGGGTGGCTGAAGCTTTCTTT. This gives the protein CASSYSPNGVAEAFF.

The rearrangement uses TRBV5-8 and TRBJ2-4; the D gene is possibly TRBD1 (5 bases). V was pared by 3 bases and J by 1 base, with 14 bases between. CDR1 and CDR2 from the germline V gene are SGHTS and YDEGEE. The CDR3 contains 16 residues. CDR3 DNA sequence: TGTGCCAGCAGCTATGCAGGGAATCTCGCCAAAAACATTCAGTACTTC. Its translation: CASSYAGNLAKNIQYF.

J is TRBJ1-3 and V is TRBV7-9, with D possibly matching TRBD1 (5 bases). The germline gives CDR1 SEHNR, CDR2 FQNEAQ (reference sequence). V was shortened by 5 bases and J by 4 bases, with 15 bases between the two germline ends. The CDR3 spans 15 residues. The CDR3 DNA follows: TGTGCCAGCAGCCCTCGACCGCGACAGGGAAACACCATATATTTT. Protein: CASSPRPRQGNTIYF.

V is TRBV19 and J is TRBJ1-5; a possible D gene is TRBD1 (5 bases). CDR1 and CDR2 from the germline V gene are LNHDA and SQIVND (reference sequence). V was cut by 6 bases and J by 0 bases, with 15 bases left in between. The CDR3 consists of 16 residues. DNA of the CDR3: TGTGCCAGTAGCCCCCAGGGATTTGATAGCAATCAGCCCCAGCATTTT. Translated, it gives CASSPQGFDSNQPQHF.

The gene calls are TRBV27 and TRBJ1-6; the D gene is possibly TRBD1 (5 bases). CDR1 MNHEY and CDR2 SMNVEV come from the germline V gene (reference sequence). V lost 6 bases and J lost 5, with 8 bases in between. CDR3 size: 13 residues. CDR3 amino acids: CASSQGDNSPLHF. CDR3 sequence (DNA): TGTGCCAGCAGCCAAGGGGATAATTCACCCCTCCACTTT.

The chain joins TRBV10-3 to TRBJ1-6; tentatively, D is TRBD1 (5 bases). The germline V gene has CDR1 ENHRY and CDR2 SYGVKD. The V gene lost 4 bases and the J gene lost 4 bases, with 11 bases spanning the gap. CDR3 length equals 15 residues. The CDR3 is CAISADSYYNSPLHF. CDR3 coding DNA: TGTGCCATCAGTGCCGACAGTTATTATAATTCACCCCTCCACTTT.

J is TRBJ2-7 and V is TRBV19, with 7 bases fitting TRBD1. Germline values: CDR1 LNHDA, CDR2 SQIVND (reference sequence). V trimming: 6 bases; J trimming: 5 bases; junction bases outside the gene matches: 4. The CDR3 sequence is 12 residues long. This chain's CDR3 is CASRGQRDEQYF. CDR3 nucleotide sequence: TGTGCCAGTAGGGGACAGCGAGACGAGCAGTACTTC.

This clone was observed a handful of times. The genes are TRBV6-4 and TRBJ1-1; D perhaps matches TRBD1 (6 bases). Per the germline V gene, CDR1 is MRHNA and CDR2 is SNTAGT. Trimming left V 4 bases short and J 3 bases short, with 9 bases between. This CDR3 is 13 amino acids long. Here the CDR3 reads CASSVAGDTEAFF. Written as DNA, the CDR3 is TGTGCCAGCAGTGTCGCAGGGGACACTGAAGCTTTCTTT.

This chain connects TRBV2 to TRBJ1-4; maybe TRBD1 (5 bases). This CDR3 is built from 13 residues. The germline V gene has CDR1 SNHLY and CDR2 FYNNEI. The V gene lost 3 bases and the J gene lost 16 bases, with 18 bases spanning the gap. CDR3 DNA sequence: TGTGCCAGCAGTGAGAGTTCCGGGGGATCGTGGTTTTTT. Amino acids: CASSESSGGSWFF.

In DNA form, the CDR3 reads TGTGCCAGCAGCACGGGGACGGCTAATTCACCCCTCCACTTT. Translated: CASSTGTANSPLHF. The chain recombines TRBV5-6 with TRBJ1-6; the D gene is possibly TRBD1 (5 bases). CDR3 length: 14 residues. The V end lost 4 bases, the J end lost 6 bases, and 11 bases lay between the germline ends. The V gene's germline CDR1 is SGHDT and CDR2 YYEEEE.

Concerning this clone itself: The sample carries other DNA sequences with the same CDR3. The CDR3 coding sequence is TGTGCCAGCAGCTTAGTAGGGGAGCAGTACTTC. It codes for CASSLVGEQYF. The chain combines TRBV11-2 with TRBJ2-7; no firm D call. Germline-derived CDR1 and CDR2 are SGHAT and FQNNGV. V shed 1 base and J shed 7 bases, with 5 bases lying between them. The CDR3 totals 11 residues.

The rearrangement uses TRBV19 and TRBJ1-5; 8 bases are shared with TRBD1. The CDR3 sequence is 13 residues long. Germline-derived CDR1 and CDR2 are LNHDA and SQIVND (reference sequence). With 8 bases clipped from V and 7 bases from J, the junction kept 7 bases outside the gene matches. The CDR3: CASQGQGRQPQHF. For the CDR3, the DNA is TGTGCCAGTCAAGGACAGGGCCGCCAGCCCCAGCATTTT.

The V gene is TRBV30, the J gene TRBJ1-3, with 7 bases fitting TRBD1. Germline lookup yields CDR1 GTSNPN and CDR2 SVGIG (reference sequence). The CDR3 is 15 amino acids. CDR3 sequence reads: CAHKPGQYSGNTIYF. In DNA, the CDR3 is TGTGCTCACAAACCGGGACAGTACTCTGGAAACACCATATATTTT.

The chain is built from TRBV28 and TRBJ2-5; a possible D gene is TRBD2 (6 bases). The germline gives CDR1 MDHEN, CDR2 SYDVKM. This CDR3 spans 15 amino acids. V was pared by 8 bases and J by 5 bases, with 21 bases between. In DNA, the CDR3 is TGTGCCAGCGGGGCAAGGCGGGACTGGCGGGAGACCCAGTACTTC. This translates into CASGARRDWRETQYF. Full variable domain (rest looked up from reference TRBV28 and TRBJ2-5): DVKVTQSSRYLVKRTGEKVFLECVQDMDHENMFWYRQDPGLGLRLIYFSYDVKMKEKGDIPEGYSVSREKKERFSLILESASTNQTSMYLCASGARRDWRETQYFGPGTRLLVL.

This chain connects TRBV30 to TRBJ2-7; either TRBD1 or TRBD2 may fit D (6 bases each). The CDR3 extends over 19 amino acids. The germline gives CDR1 GTSNPN, CDR2 SVGIG (reference sequence). Trimming cost V 0 bases and J 0 bases, with 24 bases left between them. The CDR3 DNA is TGTGCCTGGAGTGTATGGAACGTTCGGGGGCTGCCTAACTCCTACGAGCAGTACTTC. This sequence encodes CAWSVWNVRGLPNSYEQYF.

This chain connects TRBV5-1 to TRBJ2-7, with D maybe TRBD1 (6 bases). V was shortened by 4 bases and J by 3 bases, with 17 bases between the two germline ends. The CDR3 loop spans 15 amino acids. Germline CDR1 and CDR2: SGHRS and YFSETQ. The CDR3: CASSNNLGAFYEQYF. In nucleotides, the CDR3 is TGCGCCAGCAGCAACAACCTGGGGGCTTTCTACGAGCAGTACTTC.